What follows describes a single TCR beta chain. Its antigen remains unidentified. The sample comes from a study of T cells after yellow fever vaccination. Notes on the study in general: Of the clonotypes, a small share occurred in both CD4 and CD8 compartments. Abundant clonotypes from the bulk population could have been carried over as contaminants into FACS-sorted repertoires. In post-booster samples, most primary-vaccination clones reappeared (96% CD4, approximately 91% CD8).

UMIs were added to TCR cDNA along with a universal primer site when it was made by 5'RACE template switching. TCRdb itself ran the 5' RACE reads through MiXCR, one entry per CDR3 protein. In the table there are approximately 610,000 distinct CDR3 sequences, less than 20% of which are singletons. This CDR3 region has 13 residues. Per the germline V gene, CDR1 is DFQATT and CDR2 is SNEGSKA (reference sequence). V was clipped by 4 bases and J by 8 bases; unmatched bases: 7. The receptor comes from a man between 18 and 29 years old who received the YFV17D yellow fever vaccine. The source was PBMCs, collected about 5 days after the first yellow fever vaccination. This chain uses TRBV20-1 with TRBJ1-2; 10 bases match TRBD1. The CDR3 loop is CSAKDRGREGYTF. The CDR3 bases are TGCAGTGCTAAAGACAGGGGGCGAGAAGGCTACACCTTC.